One T cell receptor (beta chain) is described in this entry. The data were taken from a study of T cell changes during pregnancy in multiple sclerosis. The CDR3 extends over 15 amino acids. The J segment lost 5 bases and the V segment lost 4 bases, leaving 6 bases of the junction unmatched. Germline CDR1 reads SGDLS; CDR2 reads YYNGEE. TCRdb's table, derived via immunoSEQ multiplex PCR, lists solely in-frame clones and lacks some. The top ten clones hold roughly 1.5% of a sample with 85,000 to 120,000 clones, around 92% of them seen once. V and J are TRBV9 and TRBJ1-2, with 12 positions matching TRBD1. The sequencing used peripheral blood, collected after pregnancy. This receptor was obtained from a female donor with multiple sclerosis, enrolled in a pregnancy study. The CDR3 spells CASSPGTGGRYGYTF. Written as DNA, the CDR3 is TGTGCCAGCAGCCCGGGGACAGGGGGCAGGTATGGCTACACCTTC.